Below are 20 T cell receptor beta chains sequenced from a single sample in a study of T cell changes during pregnancy in multiple sclerosis. TCRdb keeps only in-frame clones here, not all; method: immunoSEQ multiplex PCR. The sample lists 60,000 to 85,000 clones, 80% to 95% occurring once. The sample here was peripheral blood, taken in the first trimester of pregnancy. The receptor source for this set is a female donor with multiple sclerosis, enrolled in a pregnancy study.

This clone was seen a single time. The chain carries TRBV28 and TRBJ2-2; D remains ambiguous. Germline CDR1 MDHEN, CDR2 SYDVKM. Trimming took 6 bases from V and 0 from J, leaving 8 bases between them. The length of the CDR3 is 14 residues. Here the CDR3 DNA reads TGTGCCAGCAGGCAAACATCGAACACCGGGGAGCTGTTTTTT. The encoded protein is CASRQTSNTGELFF.

This clone was found a few times. The rearrangement links TRBV30 to TRBJ1-1; 8 bases are a match to TRBD1. Germline V CDR1 and CDR2: GTSNPN, SVGIG (reference sequence). CDR3 length equals 14 residues. The V gene end was trimmed by 4 bases and the J gene end by 0 bases; junction bases not matched to a gene: 4. CDR3 in DNA: TGTGCCTGGACAGGGACAGGTCTGAACACTGAAGCTTTCTTT. Protein product: CAWTGTGLNTEAFF.

The V gene is TRBV7-2, the J gene TRBJ2-5; 13 nucleotides line up with TRBD2. This CDR3 comprises 16 residues. Germline V gene lookup returns CDR1 SGHTA and CDR2 FQGNSA. V lost 3 bases, J lost 4 bases, and 5 bases stayed unmatched. CDR3 region: CASSFRGLAGAETQYF. CDR3 bases: TGTGCCAGCAGCTTCCGAGGACTAGCGGGAGCAGAGACCCAGTACTTC. The whole variable domain, remainder taken from reference TRBV7-2 and TRBJ2-5, is GAGVSQSPSNKVTEKGKDVELRCDPISGHTALYWYRQSLGQGLEFLIYFQGNSAPDKSGLPSDRFSAERTGGSVSTLTIQRTQQEDSAVYLCASSFRGLAGAETQYFGPGTRLLVL.

The chain employs TRBV19 and TRBJ2-1, with TRBD2 as a possible D gene (6 bases). Germline V gives CDR1 LNHDA, CDR2 SQIVND (reference sequence). CDR3 length: 15 residues. V was clipped by 4 bases and J by 0 bases, with 10 bases between them. CDR3 amino acids: CASSKAGFSYNEQFF. The CDR3 DNA sequence: TGTGCCAGTAGTAAGGCGGGGTTCTCCTACAATGAGCAGTTCTTC.

The V and J genes are TRBV11-2 and TRBJ2-1; possibly TRBD2 for D (6 bases). There are 18 residues in the CDR3. The V end was cut by 1 base, the J end by 6 bases, with 22 bases between. Per germline, CDR1 SGHAT and CDR2 FQNNGV. The CDR3 sequence: CASSLAAWAGLQSNEQFF. The CDR3 DNA reads TGTGCCAGCAGCTTAGCAGCCTGGGCGGGACTCCAGTCCAATGAGCAGTTCTTC.

V usage is TRBV27 and J usage is TRBJ2-5; D not certain. This CDR3 region has 13 residues. The germline CDR1 and CDR2 sequences are MNHEY and SMNVEV (reference sequence). V was cut by 5 bases and J by 0 bases, with 7 bases left in between. The CDR3 region is CASSGLYQETQYF. CDR3 coding DNA: TGTGCCAGCAGTGGGCTATACCAAGAGACCCAGTACTTC.

This chain links TRBV7-6 with TRBJ2-7; D gene ambiguous. Trimming removed 0 bases at V and 1 base at J, with 4 bases between. This CDR3 contains 13 residues. Per germline, CDR1 SGHVS and CDR2 FNYEAQ. The CDR3 DNA sequence: TGTGCCAGCAGCTTAGCTAGTTCCTACGAGCAGTACTTC. It encodes CASSLASSYEQYF. The variable domain in full, completed from reference TRBV7-6 and TRBJ2-7, reads GAGVSQSPRYKVTKRGQDVALRCDPISGHVSLYWYRQALGQGPEFLTYFNYEAQQDKSGLPNDRFSAERPEGSISTLTIQRTEQRDSAMYRCASSLASSYEQYFGPGTRLTVT.

V gene TRBV13 combines with J gene TRBJ2-1, with a tentative D call TRBD1 (6 bases). V lost 4 bases and J lost 8, with 15 bases in between. Germline V lookup: CDR1 PRHDT, CDR2 FYEKMQ (reference sequence). This CDR3 region has 14 residues. This chain's CDR3 is CASSSSQGLHEQFF. Here the CDR3 DNA reads TGTGCCAGCAGCTCCTCACAGGGTTTGCATGAGCAGTTCTTC.

This chain links TRBV5-8 with TRBJ1-5; D is uncertain. The V and J ends lost 5 bases and 2 bases respectively, with 11 bases between them. The CDR3 spans 14 residues. Germline-derived CDR1 and CDR2 are SGHTS and YDEGEE. The CDR3 region is CASSSGGGNQPQHF. Written as DNA, the CDR3 is TGTGCCAGCAGTTCGGGAGGAGGCAATCAGCCCCAGCATTTT.

The chain carries TRBV7-2 and TRBJ1-1; D may be TRBD1 (5 bases). The V end lost 1 base, the J end lost 5 bases, and 11 bases lay between the germline ends. There are 14 residues in the CDR3. The germline V gene encodes CDR1 SGHTA and CDR2 FQGNSA. The chain's CDR3 is CASSLVGGGTEAFF. Written as DNA, the CDR3 is TGTGCCAGCAGCTTAGTTGGCGGGGGGACTGAAGCTTTCTTT.

The V and J genes are TRBV5-1 and TRBJ1-1; TRBD1 agrees at 9 bases. Looked up from germline, CDR1 is SGHRS and CDR2 is YFSETQ. The CDR3 has 15 residues. Trimming removed 0 bases from V and 5 bases from J; junction bases left unmatched: 5. The CDR3 is CASSLADRGGTEAFF. The CDR3 coding sequence is TGCGCCAGCAGCTTGGCGGACAGGGGAGGGACTGAAGCTTTCTTT.

This clone has more than one count but fewer than ten. V and J are TRBV27 and TRBJ2-7, with a possible D match to TRBD1 (6 bases). Trimming pared 3 bases from V and 4 bases from J, leaving 13 bases between. Germline-derived CDR1 and CDR2 are MNHEY and SMNVEV (reference sequence). The CDR3 is 14 amino acids. The CDR3 DNA follows: TGTGCCAGCAGTTTGCGTCCCAGGGGTTACGAGCAGTACTTC. As protein: CASSLRPRGYEQYF.

The chain carries TRBV7-2 and TRBJ2-5, with D perhaps TRBD1 (8 bases). The germline V gene encodes CDR1 SGHTA and CDR2 FQGNSA. The CDR3 is 15 residues long. V lost 5 bases and J 4 bases, leaving 17 bases between the germline ends. The CDR3 bases are TGTGCCAGCAGCCGACAGACAGGGGAGGGAGAGACCCAGTACTTC. It codes for CASSRQTGEGETQYF.

The chain is built from TRBV11-2 and TRBJ2-1; TRBD2 aligns across 7 bases. The CDR3 contains 16 residues. V was pared by 0 bases and J by 4 bases, with 6 bases of the junction left unmatched. Looked up from germline, CDR1 is SGHAT and CDR2 is FQNNGV. DNA of the CDR3: TGTGCCAGCAGCTTAGATAGAGCGGGACTATACAATGAGCAGTTCTTC. Translating gives CASSLDRAGLYNEQFF.

The chain has TRBV4-1 and TRBJ2-3; D may be TRBD2 (7 bases). The germline gives CDR1 MGHRA, CDR2 YSYEKL. CDR3 length: 14 residues. V was clipped by 3 bases and J by 4 bases, with 11 bases between them. The CDR3 sequence: CASSQRGLSDTQYF. The CDR3 DNA sequence: TGCGCCAGCAGCCAGCGGGGGCTGTCAGATACGCAGTATTTT.

V and J are TRBV6-1 and TRBJ1-6, with D unresolved. The germline CDR1 and CDR2 sequences are MNHNS and SASEGT. The V gene lost 3 bases and the J gene lost 1 base, with 10 bases spanning the gap. CDR3 length equals 16 residues. CDR3 region: CASSDIGGSYNSPLHF. As DNA, the CDR3 is TGTGCCAGCAGTGACATAGGAGGGTCCTATAATTCACCCCTCCACTTT.

The gene calls are TRBV2 and TRBJ1-5; TRBD1 is a possible D gene (5 bases). CDR1 is SNHLY, CDR2 FYNNEI, per germline. This CDR3 has 12 residues. The V and J ends lost 3 bases and 16 bases respectively, with 16 bases between them. In DNA, the CDR3 is TGTGCCAGCAGTGAGCAGGGCCACCGGGTCCATTTT. It encodes CASSEQGHRVHF.

The rearrangement joins TRBV5-1 to TRBJ1-1; D is perhaps TRBD1 (5 bases). V was shortened by 0 bases and J by 3 bases, with 12 bases between the two germline ends. This CDR3 has 15 amino acids. The germline gives CDR1 SGHRS, CDR2 YFSETQ. The CDR3 DNA sequence: TGCGCCAGCAGCTTGGGCCCCGGAGGGGACACTGAAGCTTTCTTT. Translation: CASSLGPGGDTEAFF.

V usage is TRBV28 and J usage is TRBJ2-3, with 9 nucleotides matching TRBD1. This CDR3 has 15 residues. The J segment lost 5 bases and the V segment lost 5 bases, leaving 8 bases of the junction unmatched. CDR1 and CDR2 (germline): MDHEN, SYDVKM. The CDR3 DNA follows: TGTGCCAGCAGTCCCCGGACAGGGGTTGGAGATACGCAGTATTTT. Translation gives CASSPRTGVGDTQYF.

The chain links TRBV25-1 to TRBJ1-1; 11 positions match TRBD1. The trim removed 4 bases at V and 7 bases at J, leaving 5 bases unmatched. The CDR3 loop spans 14 amino acids. Germline lookup yields CDR1 MGHDK and CDR2 SYGVNS. As DNA, the CDR3 is TGTGCCAGCAGTGGCCCCGGGACAGGGGGTGAAGCTTTCTTT. It encodes CASSGPGTGGEAFF.